This TCR beta chain was found in a study of blood T cell repertoires in COVID-19. Study-level background: PBMCs, B-cell-depleted T cells, or T cells provided the cDNA or gDNA that made up the material.

TCRdb's table, derived via immunoSEQ multiplex PCR, lists solely in-frame clones and lacks some. Of 200,000 to 250,000 clones in the sample, roughly 86% were seen once. Germline trimming cut 6 bases from V and 1 base from J; bases unmatched to any gene: 14. In germline, CDR1 is MDHEN, CDR2 SYDVKM. The CDR3 runs to 17 residues. The genes are TRBV28 and TRBJ2-5; 7 bases line up with TRBD2. The sequenced material came from peripheral blood. The receptor was derived from a woman aged 60-75 years with acute or convalescent COVID-19. The chain's CDR3 is CASSPYLAGAGQETQYF. For the CDR3, the DNA is TGTGCCAGCAGCCCATACTTGGCGGGAGCTGGCCAAGAGACCCAGTACTTC.